There are a few counts of the clone carrying this T cell receptor beta chain. Its antigen is currently unknown. The data belong to a study of T-cell reconstitution after alpha-beta-depleted transplantation in children. The CDR3 loop spans 13 amino acids. V lost 10 bases to trimming and J lost 7 bases; unmatched junction nucleotides: 13. Germline V gives CDR1 SNHLY, CDR2 FYNNEI. TCRbeta library construction was performed incorporating unique molecular identifiers. From the PCR reads, TCRdb called clonotypes with MiXCR, one entry per CDR3 protein. The sample lists a few hundred thousand distinct CDR3 sequences; 10% to 15% were seen once. Findings and limits, study-wide: When one year had passed after transplant, most T-cell counts and diversity came from newly produced T cells. Expanded clones from the graft, numbering several hundred, reportedly supplied alpha-beta T cells about two months after transplant. Recipient T cells and thymic progenitors that survived gave rise to the high TCRbeta diversity observed at day 60 in some patients.

The sample in question was PBMCs, mostly from graft donor cells, obtained 360 days after TCRalphabeta/CD19-depleted stem cell transplant. This TCR was recovered from a male patient under 18 who had a stem cell transplant for acute myeloid leukemia, so the T cells may come from the graft donor. The chain couples TRBV2 to TRBJ2-7; 7 bases agree with TRBD2. The DNA of the CDR3 is TGTGCCAACCGGTGGGCGGGAGTGAGTGAGCAGTACTTC. The encoded protein is CANRWAGVSEQYF.